This T cell receptor (beta chain) originates from a study of T cell changes during pregnancy in multiple sclerosis. Profiled with immunoSEQ multiplex PCR; TCRdb holds only in-frame clones, not every one. The profile shows around 21,000 clones, approximately 90% of them singletons. The sequencing used CD8+ T cells from peripheral blood mononuclear cells, collected in the first trimester of pregnancy. This TCR derives from a female donor with multiple sclerosis, enrolled in a pregnancy study.

For the CDR3, the DNA is TGCGCCAGCAGCTTGGGAGAGAGCAATCAGCCCCAGCATTTT. This sequence encodes CASSLGESNQPQHF. V usage is TRBV5-1 and J usage is TRBJ1-5, with unresolved D. In germline, CDR1 is SGHRS, CDR2 YFSETQ. CDR3 size: 14 residues. Trimming cost V 0 bases and J 1 base, with 5 bases left between them.